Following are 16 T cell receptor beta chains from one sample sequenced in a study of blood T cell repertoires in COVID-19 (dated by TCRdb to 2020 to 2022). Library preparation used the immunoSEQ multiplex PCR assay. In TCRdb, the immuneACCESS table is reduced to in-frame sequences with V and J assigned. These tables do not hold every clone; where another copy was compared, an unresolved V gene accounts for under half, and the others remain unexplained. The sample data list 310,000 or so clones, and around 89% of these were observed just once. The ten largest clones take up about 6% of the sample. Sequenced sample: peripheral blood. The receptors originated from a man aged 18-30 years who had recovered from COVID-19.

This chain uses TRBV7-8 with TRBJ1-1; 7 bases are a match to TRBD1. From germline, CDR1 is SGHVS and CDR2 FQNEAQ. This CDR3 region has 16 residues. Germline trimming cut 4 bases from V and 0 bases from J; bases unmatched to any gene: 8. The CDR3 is CASSSRDRTLNTEAFF. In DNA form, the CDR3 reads TGTGCCAGCAGCTCCCGGGACAGAACCTTGAACACTGAAGCTTTCTTT.

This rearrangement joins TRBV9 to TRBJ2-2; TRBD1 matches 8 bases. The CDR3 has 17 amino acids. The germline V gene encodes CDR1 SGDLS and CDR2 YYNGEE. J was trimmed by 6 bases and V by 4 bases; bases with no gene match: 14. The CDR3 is CASSPQSSGGVAGELFF. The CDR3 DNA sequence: TGTGCCAGCAGCCCTCAGTCCTCAGGGGGCGTTGCCGGGGAGCTGTTTTTT.

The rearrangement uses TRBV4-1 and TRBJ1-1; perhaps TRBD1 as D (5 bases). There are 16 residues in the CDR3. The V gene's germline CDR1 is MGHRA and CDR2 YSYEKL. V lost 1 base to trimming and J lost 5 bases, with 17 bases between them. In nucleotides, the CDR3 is TGCGCCAGCAGCCAAGTCGGGTACAGGCGGGGGACTGAAGCTTTCTTT. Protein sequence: CASSQVGYRRGTEAFF.

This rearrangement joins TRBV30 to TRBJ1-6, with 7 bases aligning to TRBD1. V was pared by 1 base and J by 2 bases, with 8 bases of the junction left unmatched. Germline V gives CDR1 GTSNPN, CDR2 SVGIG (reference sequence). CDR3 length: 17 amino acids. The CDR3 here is CAWSARAGGPYNSPLHF. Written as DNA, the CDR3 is TGTGCCTGGAGTGCGAGGGCAGGGGGTCCCTATAATTCACCCCTCCACTTT. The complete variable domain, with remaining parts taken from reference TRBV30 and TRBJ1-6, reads SQTIHQWPATLVQPVGSPLSLECTVEGTSNPNLYWYRQAAGRGLQLLFYSVGIGQISSEVPQNLSASRPQDRQFILSSKKLLLSDSGFYLCAWSARAGGPYNSPLHFGNGTRLTVT.

CDR3 protein: CASSLTGGGSEQFF. The CDR3 coding sequence is TGTGCCAGCAGCTTAACAGGGGGAGGGAGTGAGCAGTTCTTC. V and J are TRBV7-3 and TRBJ2-1; weak D call: TRBD2 (7 bases). The CDR3 has 14 residues. V lost 0 bases to trimming and J lost 9 bases, with 12 bases between them. Per the germline V gene, CDR1 is SGHTA and CDR2 is FQGTGA.

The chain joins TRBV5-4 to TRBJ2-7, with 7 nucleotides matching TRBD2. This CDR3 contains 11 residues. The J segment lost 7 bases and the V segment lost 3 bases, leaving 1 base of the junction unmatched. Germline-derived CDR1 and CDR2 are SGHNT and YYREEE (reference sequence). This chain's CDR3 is CASSSAGEQYF. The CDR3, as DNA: TGTGCCAGCAGCTCAGCGGGGGAGCAGTACTTC.

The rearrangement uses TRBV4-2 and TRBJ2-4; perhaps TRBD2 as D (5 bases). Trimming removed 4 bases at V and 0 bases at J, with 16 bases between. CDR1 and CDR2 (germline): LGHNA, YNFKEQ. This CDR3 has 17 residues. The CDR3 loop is CASSPAQDGLAKNIQYF. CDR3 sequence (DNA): TGTGCCAGCAGCCCCGCCCAAGACGGACTAGCCAAAAACATTCAGTACTTC.

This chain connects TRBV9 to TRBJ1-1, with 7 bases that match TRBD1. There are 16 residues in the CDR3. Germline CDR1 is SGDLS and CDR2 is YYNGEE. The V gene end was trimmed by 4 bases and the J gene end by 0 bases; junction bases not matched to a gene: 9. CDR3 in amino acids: CASSPRGGTLNTEAFF. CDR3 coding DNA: TGTGCCAGCAGCCCACGAGGGGGCACCTTGAACACTGAAGCTTTCTTT.

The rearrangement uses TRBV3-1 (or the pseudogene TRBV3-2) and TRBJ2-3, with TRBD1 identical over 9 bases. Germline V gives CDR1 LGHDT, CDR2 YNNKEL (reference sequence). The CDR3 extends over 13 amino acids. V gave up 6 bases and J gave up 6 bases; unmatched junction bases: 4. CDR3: CASSRQGEDTQYF. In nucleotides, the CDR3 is TGTGCCAGCAGTCGACAGGGGGAGGATACGCAGTATTTT.

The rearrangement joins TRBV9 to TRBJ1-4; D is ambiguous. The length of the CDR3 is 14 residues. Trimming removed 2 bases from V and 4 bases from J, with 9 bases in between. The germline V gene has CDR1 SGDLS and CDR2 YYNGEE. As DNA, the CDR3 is TGTGCCAGCAGCGTGGCACCGAATAATGAAAAACTGTTTTTT. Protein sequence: CASSVAPNNEKLFF.

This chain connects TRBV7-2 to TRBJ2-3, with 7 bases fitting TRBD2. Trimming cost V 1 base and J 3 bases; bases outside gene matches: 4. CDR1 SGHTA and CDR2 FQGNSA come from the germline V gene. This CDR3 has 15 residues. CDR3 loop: CASSLVGGGTDTQYF. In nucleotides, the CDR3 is TGTGCCAGCAGCTTAGTTGGCGGGGGAACAGATACGCAGTATTTT.

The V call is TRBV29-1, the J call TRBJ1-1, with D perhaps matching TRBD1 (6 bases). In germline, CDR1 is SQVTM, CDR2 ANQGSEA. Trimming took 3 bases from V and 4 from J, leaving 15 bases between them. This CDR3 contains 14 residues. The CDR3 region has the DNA TGCAGCGTTGAGGGAGAACAGGGCAGCACTGAAGCTTTCTTT. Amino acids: CSVEGEQGSTEAFF.

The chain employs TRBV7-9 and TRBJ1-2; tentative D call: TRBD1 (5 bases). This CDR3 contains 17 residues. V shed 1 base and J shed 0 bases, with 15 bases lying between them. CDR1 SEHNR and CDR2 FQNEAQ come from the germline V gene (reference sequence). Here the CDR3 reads CASSLGVGGTTNYGYTF. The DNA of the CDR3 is TGTGCCAGCAGCTTAGGAGTTGGGGGGACCACTAACTATGGCTACACCTTC.

For the CDR3, the DNA is TGTGCCAGTAGTGGACAGGGGGCAGATCAGCCCCAGCATTTT. Translated, it gives CASSGQGADQPQHF. The rearrangement uses TRBV19 and TRBJ1-5, with 11 bases aligning to TRBD1. The V and J ends lost 5 bases and 5 bases, in that order; junction bases with no gene match: 2. Germline CDR1 is LNHDA and CDR2 is SQIVND (reference sequence). There are 14 residues in the CDR3.

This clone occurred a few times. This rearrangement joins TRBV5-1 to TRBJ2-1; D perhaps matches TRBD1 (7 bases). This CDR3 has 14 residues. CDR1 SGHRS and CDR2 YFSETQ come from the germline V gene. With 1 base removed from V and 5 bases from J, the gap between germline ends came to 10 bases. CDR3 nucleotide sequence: TGCGCCAGCAGCTTGTCCAGGGGGGACAATGAGCAGTTCTTC. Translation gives CASSLSRGDNEQFF. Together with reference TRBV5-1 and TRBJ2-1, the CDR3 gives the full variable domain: KAGVTQTPRYLIKTRGQQVTLSCSPISGHRSVSWYQQTPGQGLQFLFEYFSETQRNKGNFPGRFSGRQFSNSRSEMNVSTLELGDSALYLCASSLSRGDNEQFFGPGTRLTVL.

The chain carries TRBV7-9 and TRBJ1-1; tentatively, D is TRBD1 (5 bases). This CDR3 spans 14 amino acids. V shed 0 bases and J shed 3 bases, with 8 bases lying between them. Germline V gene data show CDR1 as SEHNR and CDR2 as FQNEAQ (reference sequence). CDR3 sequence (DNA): TGTGCCAGCAGCTTAGCAGGGGCCTACACTGAAGCTTTCTTT. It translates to CASSLAGAYTEAFF.